This is a list of T cell receptor beta chains from one sample in a study of OX40 agonist ivuxolimab in advanced cancers. TCRdb's copy holds only in-frame clones and misses some; the assay was immunoSEQ multiplex PCR. The data show about 150,000 clones, just over 90% seen once. The sequenced sample was CD4+ or CD8+ T cells sorted from blood, obtained in a trial of the OX40 agonist ivuxolimab. These receptors originate from an adult with an advanced solid tumor such as melanoma, head and neck, liver or kidney cancer. The CDR3 runs from the conserved cysteine through the conserved F or W. Each record gives: D gene, J gene, clone size, V gene, CDR3 protein, CDR3 DNA. A D gene is named only where the DNA matches it firmly. The listing skips clone size in some rows; elsewhere it reads once, few, many or a size class.

>-|TRBJ2-7|-|TRBV13
CASSPVGRYEQYF
TGTGCCAGCAGCCCCGTAGGCCGCTACGAGCAGTACTTC
>TRBD1|TRBJ2-7|-|TRBV6-5
CASSWDRGYEQYF
TGTGCCAGCAGCTGGGACAGGGGATACGAGCAGTACTTC
>-|TRBJ2-1|-|TRBV11-2
CASSLGGENEQFF
TGTGCCAGCAGCTTAGGGGGGGAGAACGAGCAGTTCTTC
>-|TRBJ2-3|-|TRBV6-6
CASVGRQRTDTQYF
TGTGCCAGCGTCGGCAGGCAGCGCACAGATACGCAGTATTTT
>-|TRBJ2-1|-|TRBV6-5
CASSVTRRDEQFF
TGTGCCAGCAGCGTTACTAGAAGAGATGAGCAGTTCTTC
>-|TRBJ2-7|-|TRBV28
CASRRGVIGEQYF
TGTGCCAGTAGGAGAGGGGTAATTGGGGAGCAGTACTTC
>TRBD2|TRBJ2-7|-|TRBV10-3
CAISGERGLPDEQYF
TGTGCCATCAGTGGGGAGCGGGGGCTCCCTGACGAGCAGTACTTC
>TRBD2|TRBJ2-3|once|TRBV4-1
CASSPPRLAGVRKDTQYF
TGCGCCAGCAGCCCACCGCGTCTAGCGGGAGTACGTAAAGATACGCAGTATTTT
>-|TRBJ1-6|-|TRBV7-2
CASSPRGQNSPLHF
TGTGCCAGCAGCCCCCGGGGGCAAAATTCACCCCTCCACTTT
>-|TRBJ1-1|once|TRBV29-1
CSGRDTGTEAFF
TGCAGCGGCCGGGACACCGGTACTGAAGCTTTCTTT
>TRBD1|TRBJ2-3|-|TRBV7-6
CASSSRLGQGLDTQYF
TGTGCCAGCAGCTCCCGGCTCGGACAGGGTTTAGATACGCAGTATTTT
>TRBD1|TRBJ1-4|-|TRBV6-1
CASRLGQLNEKLFF
TGTGCCAGCAGATTGGGACAGCTTAATGAAAAACTGTTTTTT
>-|TRBJ2-4|-|TRBV7-2
CASSRRGPGGNIQYF
TGTGCCAGCAGCCGACGGGGCCCTGGGGGAAACATTCAGTACTTC
>TRBD1|TRBJ1-1|-|TRBV19
CASSGTGYRNTEAFF
TGTGCCAGTAGTGGGACAGGGTACCGAAACACTGAAGCTTTCTTT
>-|TRBJ1-5|-|TRBV2
CASSEGSRYYQPQHF
TGTGCCAGCAGTGAGGGCAGCAGGTACTATCAGCCCCAGCATTTT
>-|TRBJ2-7|-|TRBV4-3
CASSQDSSSTYEQYF
TGCGCCAGCAGCCAAGACTCGTCCTCGACCTACGAGCAGTACTTC
>-|TRBJ2-5|-|TRBV10-3
CAISESTGQETQYF
TGTGCCATCAGTGAGTCGACAGGTCAAGAGACCCAGTACTTC
>-|TRBJ1-6|-|TRBV4-3
CASSLRTASSYNSPLHF
TGCGCCAGCAGCCTACGGACCGCAAGCTCCTATAATTCACCCCTCCACTTT
>-|TRBJ2-7|-|TRBV6-1
CASSPGLYEQYF
TGTGCCAGCAGTCCGGGTCTATACGAGCAGTACTTC
>-|TRBJ1-2|-|TRBV9
CASGGGPTSDGYTF
TGTGCCAGCGGCGGGGGACCTACCTCGGATGGCTACACCTTC
>-|TRBJ2-7|-|TRBV7-2
CASSFVRWEAGGEQYF
TGTGCCAGCAGCTTTGTTCGGTGGGAGGCCGGGGGCGAGCAGTACTTC
>-|TRBJ1-3|-|TRBV7-7
CASSLESFGAKHHIF
TGTGCCAGCAGCTTAGAGTCGTTTGGAGCTAAACACCATATATTT
>TRBD1|TRBJ1-2|-|TRBV7-2
CASSRGQGLSYTF
TGTGCCAGCAGCCGAGGACAGGGATTAAGCTACACCTTC
>-|TRBJ2-3|-|TRBV5-1
CASSPVFTSAGTDTQYF
TGCGCCAGCAGCCCAGTTTTTACCTCCGCCGGCACAGATACGCAGTATTTT
>-|TRBJ2-7|once|TRBV6-6
CASSHPAGLGSYEQYF
TGTGCCAGCAGTCATCCCGCAGGGCTGGGCTCCTACGAGCAGTACTTC
>-|TRBJ2-5|-|TRBV20-1
CSAPYGETQYF
TGCAGTGCCCCCTACGGCGAGACCCAGTACTTC
>TRBD1|TRBJ2-7|-|TRBV5-4
CASSMLDRGVHF
TGTGCCAGCAGCATGCTCGACAGGGGCGTGCACTTC
>-|TRBJ2-7|-|TRBV28
CASSLGGSGAYEQYF
TGTGCCAGCAGTTTAGGGGGTAGCGGTGCCTACGAGCAGTACTTC
>-|TRBJ2-2|-|TRBV9
CASSVDTGELFF
TGTGCCAGCAGCGTAGACACCGGGGAGCTGTTTTTT
>-|TRBJ2-2|-|TRBV10-3
CAISEDRHNTGELFF
TGTGCCATCAGTGAAGACAGGCATAACACCGGGGAGCTGTTTTTT
>-|TRBJ1-6|-|TRBV5-1
CASSLDRVENSPLHF
TGCGCCAGCAGCTTGGACAGGGTAGAGAATTCACCCCTCCACTTT
>-|TRBJ1-5|-|TRBV7-2
CASSFPGGQGPQHF
TGTGCCAGCAGCTTCCCTGGGGGTCAGGGACCCCAGCATTTT
>-|TRBJ2-7|-|TRBV7-6
CASSRDREGEQYF
TGTGCCAGCAGCCGAGACAGGGAGGGCGAGCAGTACTTC
>TRBD2|TRBJ2-3|-|TRBV5-1
CASSPGTSGGFLTDTQYF
TGCGCCAGCAGCCCCGGGACTAGCGGGGGGTTCCTTACAGATACGCAGTATTTT
>-|TRBJ1-3|-|TRBV27
CASSLSGLRGNTIYF
TGTGCCAGCAGTTTATCGGGGTTGCGAGGAAACACCATATATTTT
>-|TRBJ1-1|-|TRBV7-9
CASTTGPPNTEAFF
TGTGCCAGCACTACCGGACCCCCGAACACTGAAGCTTTCTTT